The 25 T cell receptor beta chains given below trace back to one sample, sequenced in a study of beta chain features in type 1 diabetes. These receptors' targets are unknown. Regarding the study as a whole: Moderate yet significant TCRB CDR3 shortening was seen in Type 1 diabetes patients in all four CD4+ subsets.

Expressed TCRB transcripts were sequenced because the isolated RNA had all been reverse transcribed beforehand. Repertoires were generated with immunoSEQ multiplex PCR, while TCRdb's copy carries only in-frame clones and drops some. Among about 160,000 clones listed, roughly 8% were seen once. The specimen was central memory CD4+ T cells from blood. The origin of the receptors is a woman aged 18-35 years with type 1 diabetes.

The rearrangement uses TRBV7-9 and TRBJ2-1; 12 bases fit TRBD2. The germline V gene has CDR1 SEHNR and CDR2 FQNEAQ (reference sequence). V trimming: 3 bases; J trimming: 9 bases; junction bases outside the gene matches: 9. The length of the CDR3 is 16 residues. The CDR3 loop reads CASSLWLAGGPGEQFF. In DNA, the CDR3 is TGTGCCAGCAGCTTGTGGCTAGCGGGGGGGCCGGGTGAGCAGTTCTTC.

The chain employs TRBV5-1 and TRBJ2-2; no reliable D call. Germline-derived CDR1 and CDR2 are SGHRS and YFSETQ. V gave up 0 bases and J gave up 7 bases, with 4 bases separating them. This CDR3 is 12 amino acids long. CDR3: CASSLAVGELFF. In DNA, the CDR3 is TGCGCCAGCAGCTTGGCCGTCGGGGAGCTGTTTTTT.

This clone was counted only a few times. This sequence joins TRBV20-1 and TRBJ1-2, with TRBD1 matching 8 bases. V trimming: 3 bases; J trimming: 13 bases; junction bases outside the gene matches: 4. The CDR3 spans 10 residues. Germline-derived CDR1 and CDR2 are DFQATT and SNEGSKA (reference sequence). The chain's CDR3 is CSASRQGPTF. CDR3 nucleotides: TGCAGTGCTAGCCGACAGGGGCCCACCTTC.

The chain is built from TRBV5-6 and TRBJ1-2, with a weak D call TRBD1 (6 bases). The V gene lost 1 base and the J gene lost 4 bases, with 11 bases spanning the gap. The CDR3 loop spans 14 amino acids. Germline values: CDR1 SGHDT, CDR2 YYEEEE. Here the CDR3 reads CASSLRGGPYGYTF. The DNA for the CDR3 is TGTGCCAGCAGCTTGAGAGGGGGTCCCTATGGCTACACCTTC.

This clone was counted a few times. The chain carries TRBV19 and TRBJ2-2; 8 bases agree with TRBD2. The CDR3 consists of 17 residues. With 2 bases clipped from V and 3 bases from J, the junction kept 8 bases outside the gene matches. Germline assignment: CDR1 LNHDA and CDR2 SQIVND (reference sequence). Here the CDR3 reads CASSIPQDGGDTGELFF. The CDR3 region has the DNA TGTGCCAGTAGTATACCCCAAGACGGGGGGGACACCGGGGAGCTGTTTTTT.

This chain links TRBV18 with TRBJ2-4; 7 bases fit TRBD1. The CDR3 is 17 residues long. V lost 3 bases, J lost 0 bases, and 8 bases stayed unmatched. Germline-derived CDR1 and CDR2 are KGHSH and LQKENI. The CDR3 protein is CASSPSGTDGAKNIQYF. The CDR3 bases are TGTGCCAGCTCACCCTCCGGGACAGACGGAGCCAAAAACATTCAGTACTTC.

This clone was recorded a few times. The V call is TRBV30, the J call TRBJ1-5; possible D gene TRBD1, 5 bases. Looked up from germline, CDR1 is GTSNPN and CDR2 is SVGIG (reference sequence). The CDR3 totals 13 residues. V lost 5 bases to trimming and J lost 7 bases, with 15 bases between them. The CDR3 sequence: CAWGREGNQPQHF. CDR3 nucleotides: TGTGCCTGGGGGAGGGAGGGGAACCAGCCCCAGCATTTT.

This clone was found a few times. The V call is TRBV28, the J call TRBJ2-1; 7 bases are shared with TRBD1. V lost 4 bases and J lost 3; bases outside the gene matches: 6. Germline assignment: CDR1 MDHEN and CDR2 SYDVKM. The CDR3 totals 15 residues. The CDR3 sequence: CASSSGDSRYNEQFF. CDR3 DNA sequence: TGTGCCAGCAGTTCAGGGGACAGCCGCTACAATGAGCAGTTCTTC.

In its sample, this clone was seen a few times. The rearrangement uses TRBV5-1 and TRBJ1-5; 11 bases align to TRBD1. This CDR3 has 16 residues. CDR1 and CDR2 from the germline V gene are SGHRS and YFSETQ. Trimming took 4 bases from V and 4 from J; bases not matched to a gene: 7. The CDR3 region is CASSPGTGGPNQPQHF. As DNA, the CDR3 is TGCGCCAGCAGCCCCGGGACAGGGGGGCCTAATCAGCCCCAGCATTTT.

This rearrangement joins TRBV28 to TRBJ2-6; D remains ambiguous. V lost 4 bases to trimming and J lost 0 bases, with 10 bases between them. The V gene's germline CDR1 is MDHEN and CDR2 SYDVKM. The CDR3 totals 16 residues. The CDR3 DNA follows: TGTGCCAGCAGTTCAGGTATTAACTCTGGGGCCAACGTCCTGACTTTC. Translation gives CASSSGINSGANVLTF.

The rearrangement links TRBV6-1 to TRBJ1-3; D is undetermined. V dropped 0 bases and J dropped 8 bases, with 11 bases sitting between them. The germline gives CDR1 MNHNS, CDR2 SASEGT. The CDR3 sequence is 14 residues long. CDR3 residues: CASSEALGWDTIYF. The CDR3 DNA reads as TGTGCCAGCAGTGAAGCGCTCGGGTGGGACACCATATATTTT.

The sample holds a few counts of this clone. This chain connects TRBV4-1 to TRBJ2-1, with 10 bases aligning to TRBD2. Germline trimming cut 0 bases from V and 4 bases from J; bases unmatched to any gene: 9. This CDR3 has 18 amino acids. CDR1 is MGHRA, CDR2 YSYEKL, per germline. CDR3: CASSQDEVAGGVYNEQFF. CDR3 nucleotides: TGCGCCAGCAGCCAAGATGAGGTAGCGGGAGGAGTATACAATGAGCAGTTCTTC.

The rearrangement joins TRBV18 to TRBJ1-5; tentative D call: TRBD1 (5 bases). The germline V gene has CDR1 KGHSH and CDR2 LQKENI. The CDR3 runs 15 residues. Trimming left V 3 bases short and J 6 bases short, with 15 bases between. DNA for the CDR3: TGTGCCAGCTCACCGGTAGGCAGGGCGGCTCAGCCCCAGCATTTT. Translation gives CASSPVGRAAQPQHF.

In its sample, this clone was seen a few times. The V and J genes are TRBV5-4 and TRBJ2-1; the D is unclear. This CDR3 is built from 15 residues. The V gene lost 4 bases and the J gene lost 5 bases, with 16 bases spanning the gap. Germline CDR1 reads SGHNT; CDR2 reads YYREEE (reference sequence). In DNA, the CDR3 is TGTGCCAGCAGCCAAGGATCGAGAGGCAACAATGAGCAGTTCTTC. It encodes CASSQGSRGNNEQFF.

There are a few counts of this clone. The J gene is TRBJ2-1, the V gene TRBV2; 12 bases match TRBD2. CDR3 length equals 15 residues. Looked up from germline, CDR1 is SNHLY and CDR2 is FYNNEI. The ends lost 7 bases at V and 13 bases at J; junction bases unmatched: 14. CDR3 DNA: TGTGCCAGCACTGCCGGGACTAGCGGGTTCAGCCGACAGTTCTTC. Translating it yields CASTAGTSGFSRQFF.

This chain links TRBV7-9 with TRBJ1-2; D call uncertain. V lost 5 bases and J lost 3, with 10 bases in between. Germline V gene data show CDR1 as SEHNR and CDR2 as FQNEAQ (reference sequence). This CDR3 comprises 13 residues. CDR3 loop: CASSPGSDYGYTF. Written as DNA, the CDR3 is TGTGCCAGCAGCCCCGGGTCGGACTATGGCTACACCTTC.

This clone was counted only a few times. The V gene is TRBV19, the J gene TRBJ2-7; 13 bases fit TRBD2. The CDR3 has 17 amino acids. After removal of 3 bases from V and 2 bases from J, the junction contained 7 bases not matched to a gene. Germline values: CDR1 LNHDA, CDR2 SQIVND (reference sequence). CDR3 loop: CASSIRLAGGYTYEQYF. The CDR3 nucleotides are TGTGCCAGTAGTATTCGACTAGCGGGGGGCTACACCTACGAGCAGTACTTC.

The gene calls are TRBV7-9 and TRBJ1-2; TRBD1 is a possible D gene (6 bases). The CDR3 is made up of 13 amino acids. Germline assignment: CDR1 SEHNR and CDR2 FQNEAQ (reference sequence). The V end was cut by 2 bases, the J end by 2 bases, with 6 bases between. The CDR3 sequence is CASSLQGNYGYTF. In DNA form, the CDR3 reads TGTGCCAGCAGCTTACAGGGGAACTATGGCTACACCTTC.

In this sample, this clone turned up a few times. The chain joins TRBV7-9 to TRBJ1-5; D remains unclear. The germline V gene has CDR1 SEHNR and CDR2 FQNEAQ (reference sequence). The CDR3 totals 12 residues. V was cut by 0 bases and J by 11 bases, with 8 bases left in between. This chain's CDR3 is CASSLADDTQHF. The CDR3 DNA follows: TGTGCCAGCAGCTTAGCCGATGACACCCAGCATTTT.

This clone was seen more than once but under ten times. V usage is TRBV7-2 and J usage is TRBJ2-4; 7 nucleotides line up with TRBD2. With 5 bases clipped from V and 2 bases from J, the junction kept 9 bases outside the gene matches. Germline values: CDR1 SGHTA, CDR2 FQGNSA. This CDR3 region has 16 residues. This chain's CDR3 is CASSPLAGAPKNIQYF. CDR3 DNA: TGTGCCAGCAGCCCCCTGGCGGGAGCCCCCAAAAACATTCAGTACTTC.

This clone was seen a few times. The genes are TRBV7-2 and TRBJ1-6; 10 bases agree with TRBD1. Looked up from germline, CDR1 is SGHTA and CDR2 is FQGNSA. There are 15 residues in the CDR3. V dropped 4 bases and J dropped 8; count of bases not matched to a gene: 5. The CDR3 protein is CASSYQTGGYSPLHF. CDR3 coding DNA: TGTGCCAGCAGCTATCAGACAGGGGGCTATTCACCCCTCCACTTT.

This chain connects TRBV29-1 to TRBJ2-7; TRBD2 matches 7 bases. The germline V gene has CDR1 SQVTM and CDR2 ANQGSEA. The CDR3 consists of 14 residues. With 4 bases clipped from V and 0 bases from J, the junction kept 6 bases outside the gene matches. The CDR3 sequence is CSVVSSGLSYEQYF. The CDR3 coding sequence is TGCAGCGTTGTGTCTAGCGGTCTCTCCTACGAGCAGTACTTC.

This clone was found a few times. This chain connects TRBV5-8 to TRBJ2-7; 8 bases are a match to TRBD2. J gave up 3 bases and V 2 bases, and 7 bases lay outside the gene matches. The CDR3 is made up of 15 amino acids. Germline V CDR1 and CDR2: SGHTS, YDEGEE. The CDR3 nucleotides are TGTGCCAGCAGCTTCCCCACTAGCGGACTCTACGAGCAGTACTTC. It yields the protein CASSFPTSGLYEQYF.

This clone has just a few counts. The chain links TRBV28 to TRBJ2-2, with 8 nucleotides matching TRBD1. Germline V gene lookup returns CDR1 MDHEN and CDR2 SYDVKM. The V gene end was trimmed by 6 bases and the J gene end by 7 bases; junction bases not matched to a gene: 4. This CDR3 has 13 amino acids. The CDR3 loop reads CASRSRGRGELFF. The CDR3 coding sequence is TGTGCCAGCAGGTCCAGGGGGCGCGGGGAGCTGTTTTTT.

The sample holds a few counts of this clone. The chain is built from TRBV7-2 and TRBJ2-7; D might be TRBD2 (5 bases). The germline V gene has CDR1 SGHTA and CDR2 FQGNSA. V shed 2 bases and J shed 7 bases, with 6 bases lying between them. The CDR3 spans 11 residues. The CDR3 is CASSLREEQYF. CDR3 coding DNA: TGTGCCAGCAGCTTACGGGAAGAGCAGTACTTC.